This T cell receptor beta chain was captured in a study of cytomegalovirus exposure and HLA in healthy donors. Study-wide context: Unique TCRs from HLA-typed donors, roughly 89 million of them, were held in an early data release.

This clone was detected once. Its antigen is not identified. Study-level findings and limits: V- and J-gene trimming of TCR beta was linked (in a later analysis) to a missense DCLRE1C variant. In an earlier analysis, most TCR beta V segments were productive about 87% or about 30% of the time. 164 TCR beta chains were listed as cytomegalovirus-associated.

The CDR3 spans 12 residues. V shed 6 bases, J shed 5 bases, and the junction held 3 bases outside the gene matches. The germline V gene has CDR1 MNHEY and CDR2 SMNVEV (reference sequence). The PCR contained 60 Vbeta and 13 Jbeta primers. Data came from immunoSEQ multiplex PCR; TCRdb stores just in-frame clones and leaves some out. The data hold roughly 140,000 clones, with 73% observed a single time. This clonotype originated in a human donor in good health. The source material was PBMCs. The chain is built from TRBV27 and TRBJ1-2; 7 bases agree with TRBD1. Written as DNA, the CDR3 is TGTGCCAGCAGAAGGGGGCCATATGGCTACACCTTC. It encodes CASRRGPYGYTF.